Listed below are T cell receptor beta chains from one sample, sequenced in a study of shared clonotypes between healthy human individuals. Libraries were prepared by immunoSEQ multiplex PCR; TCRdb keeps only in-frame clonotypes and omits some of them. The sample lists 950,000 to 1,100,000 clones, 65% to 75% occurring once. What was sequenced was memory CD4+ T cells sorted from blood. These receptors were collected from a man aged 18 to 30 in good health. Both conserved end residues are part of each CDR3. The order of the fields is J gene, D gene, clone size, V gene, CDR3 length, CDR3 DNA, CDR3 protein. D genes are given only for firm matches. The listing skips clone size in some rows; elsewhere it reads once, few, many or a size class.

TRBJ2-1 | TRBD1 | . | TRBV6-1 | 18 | TGTGCCAGCAGTGAAGCGCTTCTGGGACAGGTGGGAGACAATGAGCAGTTCTTC | CASSEALLGQVGDNEQFF
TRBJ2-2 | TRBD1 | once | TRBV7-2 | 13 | TGTGCCAGCAGCTTCAGGGGGCCCGGGGAGCTGTTTTTT | CASSFRGPGELFF
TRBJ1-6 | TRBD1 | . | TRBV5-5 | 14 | TGTGCCAGCAGCTCGGGACAGGGCTTCTCACCCCTCCACTTT | CASSSGQGFSPLHF
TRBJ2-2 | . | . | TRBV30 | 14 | TGTGCCTTACCCGTAGCCTCAAACACCGGGGAGCTGTTTTTT | CALPVASNTGELFF
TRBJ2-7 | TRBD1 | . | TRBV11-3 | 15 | TGTGCCAGCAGCTTAAGAGGGACAGGGGCCTACGAGCAGTACTTC | CASSLRGTGAYEQYF
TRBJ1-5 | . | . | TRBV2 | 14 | TGTGCCAGCAGTGAACGGGAGGCGGTTCAGCCCCAGCATTTT | CASSEREAVQPQHF
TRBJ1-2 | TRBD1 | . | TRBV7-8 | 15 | TGTGCCAGCAGCTTAGGGACAGGGGGCGACTATGGCTACACCTTC | CASSLGTGGDYGYTF
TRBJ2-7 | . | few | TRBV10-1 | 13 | TGCGCCAGTGAAGACACCCTTTCGTCCGAGCAGTACTTC | CASEDTLSSEQYF
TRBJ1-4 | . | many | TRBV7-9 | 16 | TGTGCCAGCAGCCCACAGACAGATTTCTCAAATGAAAAACTGTTTTTT | CASSPQTDFSNEKLFF
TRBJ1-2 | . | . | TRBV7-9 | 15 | TGTGCCAGCAGCTTAGGTCCCGGACAAAACTATGGCTACACCTTC | CASSLGPGQNYGYTF
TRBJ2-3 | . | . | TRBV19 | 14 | TGTGCCAGTAGTATGATGGCGACCACAGATACGCAGTATTTT | CASSMMATTDTQYF
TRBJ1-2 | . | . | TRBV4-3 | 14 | TGCGCCAGCAGCCAAGATTTGGAGCTAGGCGGCTACACCTTC | CASSQDLELGGYTF
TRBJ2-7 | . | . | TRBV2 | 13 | TGTGCCAGCAGTAATGGTCTAGCTCGCGAGCAGTACTTC | CASSNGLAREQYF
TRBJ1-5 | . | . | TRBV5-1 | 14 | TGCGCCAGCAGCCCAGGGGACGGCAATCAGCCCCAGCATTTT | CASSPGDGNQPQHF
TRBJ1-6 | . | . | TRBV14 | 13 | TGTGCCAGCAGCCAAGAAACCTATTCACCCCTCCACTTT | CASSQETYSPLHF
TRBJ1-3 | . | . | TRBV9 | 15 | TGTGCCAGCAGCGTAGAATGGGGCTCTGGAAACACCATATATTTT | CASSVEWGSGNTIYF
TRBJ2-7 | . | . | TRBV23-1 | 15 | TGCGCCAGCAGTCGACTGACCCGGTATGGTGTACGGCAGTACTTC | CASSRLTRYGVRQYF
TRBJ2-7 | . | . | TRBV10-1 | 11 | TGCGCCAGCAGTGAAGGCTACGAGCAGTACTTC | CASSEGYEQYF
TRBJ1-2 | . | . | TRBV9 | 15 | TGTGCCAGCAGCGTAGCACAGGGAAATAACTATGGCTACACCTTC | CASSVAQGNNYGYTF
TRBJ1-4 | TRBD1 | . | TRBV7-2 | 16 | TGTGCCAGCAGCTACTGGGGGGGGACAGGGAGTGAAAAACTGTTTTTT | CASSYWGGTGSEKLFF
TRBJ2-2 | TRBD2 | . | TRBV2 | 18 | TGTGCCAGCAGTGATCCCCTAGCGGGGAAACAGGGCACCGGGGAGCTGTTTTTT | CASSDPLAGKQGTGELFF
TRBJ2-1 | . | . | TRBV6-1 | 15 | TGTGCCAGCAGTGAATTGGGGGATCTCATGAATGAGCAGTTCTTC | CASSELGDLMNEQFF
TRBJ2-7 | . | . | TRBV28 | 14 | TGTGCCAGCAGACTCGGGAGTAGGTCCTACGAGCAGTACTTC | CASRLGSRSYEQYF
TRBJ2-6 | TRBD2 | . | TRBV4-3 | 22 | TGCGCCAGCAGCCAAGATCTCCTGACTAGCGGGAGGTCCTCAGCTGGGGCCAACGTCCTGACTTTC | CASSQDLLTSGRSSAGANVLTF
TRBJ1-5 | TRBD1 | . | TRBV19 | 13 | TGTGCCAGCCAAGGACAGGCCACATCACCCCAGCATTTT | CASQGQATSPQHF
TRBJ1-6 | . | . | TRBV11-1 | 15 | TGTGCCAGCAGCCCCTCGGACAGCTATAATTCACCCCTCCACTTT | CASSPSDSYNSPLHF
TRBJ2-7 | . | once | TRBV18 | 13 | TGTGCCAGCTCACCATCCAGTTTATACGAGCAGTACTTC | CASSPSSLYEQYF
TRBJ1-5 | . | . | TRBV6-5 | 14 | TGTGCCAGCAGTCAGGGGACGTCTAATCAGCCCCAGCATTTT | CASSQGTSNQPQHF